Described below is a single TCR beta chain sequence and its context. Its target is not known. The treatment: around 19 received Ad26.COV2.S at low or high dose, single or two shots; several received placebo; per-sample allocation not given. Vaccine and placebo recipients were sampled on day 63 after the first injection. Sequencing used immunoSEQ multiplex PCR; TCRdb keeps in-frame clones, though not all of them. The sample carries a few hundred thousand clones, approximately 89% recorded once. These data come from a study of Ad26.COV2.S vaccination and SARS-CoV-2 variants. General study findings and limits: Spike-specific TCR breadth ran higher among vaccine recipients than placebo recipients.

Germline V CDR1 and CDR2: SGHKS, YYEKEE (reference sequence). CDR3 length: 15 amino acids. The V end lost 1 base, the J end lost 2 bases, and 13 bases lay between the germline ends. The sample in question was peripheral blood, obtained in a trial of Ad26.COV2.S vaccine versus placebo. The genes are TRBV5-5 and TRBJ2-7; D is unclear. This TCR came from a person between 18 and 65 years old who received the Ad26.COV2.S COVID-19 vaccine or a placebo. The DNA of the CDR3 is TGTGCCAGCAGCTTGTACGGTTCCGAACCCTACGAGCAGTACTTC. Protein product: CASSLYGSEPYEQYF.